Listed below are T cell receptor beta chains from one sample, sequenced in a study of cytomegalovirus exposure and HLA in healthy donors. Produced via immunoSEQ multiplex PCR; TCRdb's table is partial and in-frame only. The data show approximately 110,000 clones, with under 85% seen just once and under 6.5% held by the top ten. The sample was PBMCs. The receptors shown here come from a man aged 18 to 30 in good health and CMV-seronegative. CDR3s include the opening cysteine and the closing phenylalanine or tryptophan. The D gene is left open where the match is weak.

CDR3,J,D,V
CASSDGTPGNEQFF,TRBJ2-1,-,TRBV6-5
CASSSEGAETQYF,TRBJ2-5,TRBD1,TRBV7-6
CASKPTGGSTNYGYTF,TRBJ1-2,TRBD1,TRBV27
CASSLFPPGTGNRGTEAFF,TRBJ1-1,TRBD1,TRBV28
CASSNLDTGQHNYGYTF,TRBJ1-2,-,TRBV27
CATRMREGTGELFF,TRBJ2-2,TRBD2,TRBV10-1
CSVEDQDGEEYEQYF,TRBJ2-7,-,TRBV29-1
CASSLATGGLYGYTF,TRBJ1-2,-,TRBV5-4
CASSLRTGLGNEQFF,TRBJ2-1,TRBD1,TRBV5-1
CASSSGGVNNEKLFF,TRBJ1-4,-,TRBV28
CASSPQETQYF,TRBJ2-5,-,TRBV28
CASLRGNTGELFF,TRBJ2-2,-,TRBV6-5
CASSLDLGGQVSTDTQYF,TRBJ2-3,TRBD1,TRBV5-1
CASSLSGFQETQYF,TRBJ2-5,-,TRBV11-2
CASSDRYGQPQHF,TRBJ1-5,-,TRBV6-1
CASSAGQGTDTQYF,TRBJ2-3,TRBD1,TRBV7-7
CASSDDPGLENEQFF,TRBJ2-1,TRBD2,TRBV5-4
CASSFGGSYEQYF,TRBJ2-7,-,TRBV28
CASSLLPGDGYTF,TRBJ1-2,-,TRBV28
CAREPGVSNEQFF,TRBJ2-1,-,TRBV19
CASTHSGQGSYGYTF,TRBJ1-2,TRBD1,TRBV6-6
CASSPRDRGLNEQFF,TRBJ2-1,TRBD1,TRBV18